The 5 T cell receptor beta chains reported below all come from one sample, sequenced in a study of blood T cell repertoires in COVID-19. The protocol was immunoSEQ multiplex PCR, while the TCRdb copy is restricted to in-frame clones and leaves out a portion. The data show more than 110,000 clones, roughly 90% seen once. Sequences were obtained from peripheral blood. These TCRs come from a man in his fifties or sixties with active or convalescent COVID-19.

The rearrangement uses TRBV7-9 and TRBJ2-1, with TRBD2 matching 11 bases. Germline V lookup: CDR1 SEHNR, CDR2 FQNEAQ (reference sequence). With 3 bases clipped from V and 8 bases from J, the junction kept 9 bases outside the gene matches. The CDR3 extends over 16 amino acids. This CDR3 reads CASSFLTSGSGYEQFF. The CDR3 DNA reads TGTGCCAGCAGCTTTCTAACTAGCGGGAGTGGGTATGAGCAGTTCTTC.

The CDR3 region has the DNA TGCGCCAGCACTCCAAACCTTTTCGGACTAGCGGGGCCTAATGAGCAGTTCTTC. Protein: CASTPNLFGLAGPNEQFF. The rearrangement joins TRBV4-1 to TRBJ2-1; 12 positions agree with TRBD2. This CDR3 region has 18 residues. CDR1 is MGHRA and CDR2 is YSYEKL in the germline V gene. Trimming removed 7 bases from V and 7 bases from J; junction bases left unmatched: 17.

This chain uses TRBV5-1 with TRBJ2-7, with D possibly being TRBD2 (6 bases). With 2 bases removed from V and 2 bases from J, the gap between germline ends came to 14 bases. CDR3 size: 15 residues. CDR1 SGHRS and CDR2 YFSETQ come from the germline V gene. This CDR3 is CASSFWPGTPYEQYF. CDR3 coding DNA: TGCGCCAGCAGCTTTTGGCCAGGGACTCCCTACGAGCAGTACTTC.

The rearrangement joins TRBV28 to TRBJ2-1; D is undetermined. The germline V and J ends were trimmed by 3 bases and 5 bases, with 5 bases remaining between them. There are 12 residues in the CDR3. Per germline, CDR1 MDHEN and CDR2 SYDVKM. This CDR3 is CASSLRNNEQFF. CDR3 nucleotides: TGTGCCAGCAGTTTGAGGAACAATGAGCAGTTCTTC.

The DNA for the CDR3 is TGTGCCAGCAGCCCGACAGGGGGGGTGGTAGAGACCCAGTACTTC. Its translation is CASSPTGGVVETQYF. V gene TRBV5-4 combines with J gene TRBJ2-5; 9 bases align to TRBD1. V lost 4 bases, J lost 4 bases, and 8 bases stayed unmatched. The germline CDR1 and CDR2 sequences are SGHNT and YYREEE (reference sequence). The CDR3 has 15 residues.